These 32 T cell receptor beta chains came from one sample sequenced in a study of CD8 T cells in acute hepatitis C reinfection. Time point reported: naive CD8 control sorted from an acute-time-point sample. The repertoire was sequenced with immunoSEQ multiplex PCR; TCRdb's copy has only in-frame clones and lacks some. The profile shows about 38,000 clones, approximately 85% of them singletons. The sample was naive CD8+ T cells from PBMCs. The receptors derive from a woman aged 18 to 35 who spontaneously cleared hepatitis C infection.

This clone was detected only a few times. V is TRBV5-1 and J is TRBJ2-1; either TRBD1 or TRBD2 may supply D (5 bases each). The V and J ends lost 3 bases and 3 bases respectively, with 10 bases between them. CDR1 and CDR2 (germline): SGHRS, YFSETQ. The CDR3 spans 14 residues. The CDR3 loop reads CASSSGTDYNEQFF. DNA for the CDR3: TGCGCCAGCAGCTCCGGGACCGACTACAATGAGCAGTTCTTC.

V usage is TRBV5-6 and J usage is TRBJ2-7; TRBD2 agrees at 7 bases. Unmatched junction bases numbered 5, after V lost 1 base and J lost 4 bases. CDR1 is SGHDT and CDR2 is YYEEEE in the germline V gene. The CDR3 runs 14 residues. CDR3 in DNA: TGTGCCAGCAGCTTGAGTCTAGCGGCTTACGAGCAGTACTTC. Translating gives CASSLSLAAYEQYF.

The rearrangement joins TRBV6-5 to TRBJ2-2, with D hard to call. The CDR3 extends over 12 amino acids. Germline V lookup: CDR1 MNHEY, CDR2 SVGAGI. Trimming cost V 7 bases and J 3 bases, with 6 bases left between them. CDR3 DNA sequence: TGTGCCAGCACCTCATACACCGGGGAGCTGTTTTTT. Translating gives CASTSYTGELFF.

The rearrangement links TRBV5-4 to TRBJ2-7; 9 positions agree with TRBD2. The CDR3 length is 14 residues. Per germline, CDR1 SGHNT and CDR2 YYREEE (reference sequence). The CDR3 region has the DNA TGTGCTGTGTATCGGCGGGAGGGCCTAGAGGAGCAGTACTTC. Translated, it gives CAVYRREGLEEQYF.

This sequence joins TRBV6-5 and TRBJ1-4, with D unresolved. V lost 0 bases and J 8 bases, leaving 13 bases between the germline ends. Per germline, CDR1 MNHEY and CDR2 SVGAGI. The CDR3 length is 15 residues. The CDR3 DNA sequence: TGTGCCAGCAGTTACTCCGCCGCAAGGAGGGAAAAACTGTTTTTT. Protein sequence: CASSYSAARREKLFF.

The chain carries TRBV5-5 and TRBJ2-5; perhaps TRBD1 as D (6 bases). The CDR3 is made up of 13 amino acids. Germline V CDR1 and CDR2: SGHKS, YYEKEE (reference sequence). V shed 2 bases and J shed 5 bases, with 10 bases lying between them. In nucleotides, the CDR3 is TGTGCCAGCAGCTTCATCACAGGGGAGACCCAGTACTTC. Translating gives CASSFITGETQYF.

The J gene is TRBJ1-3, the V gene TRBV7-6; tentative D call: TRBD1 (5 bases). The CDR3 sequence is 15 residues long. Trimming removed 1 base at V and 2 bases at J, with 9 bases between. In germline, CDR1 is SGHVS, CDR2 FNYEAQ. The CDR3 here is CASSLGGSAGNTIYF. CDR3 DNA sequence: TGTGCCAGCAGCTTAGGGGGGTCGGCTGGAAACACCATATATTTT.

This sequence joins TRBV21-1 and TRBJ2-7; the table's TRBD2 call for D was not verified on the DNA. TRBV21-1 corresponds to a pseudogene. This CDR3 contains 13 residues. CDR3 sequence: CASRVSSGYEQYF. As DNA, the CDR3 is TGTGCCAGCAGAGTTTCCAGCGGCTACGAGCAGTACTTC.

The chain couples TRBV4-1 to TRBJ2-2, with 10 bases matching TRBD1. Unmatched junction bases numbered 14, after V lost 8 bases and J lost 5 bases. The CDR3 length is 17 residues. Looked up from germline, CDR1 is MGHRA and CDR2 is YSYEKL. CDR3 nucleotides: TGCGCCAGCTCTCTGAGTACCGGGACAGGGGATACCGGGGAGCTGTTTTTT. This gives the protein CASSLSTGTGDTGELFF.

The CDR3 region is CASSQVMDRGRQPQHF. The CDR3 DNA follows: TGCGCCAGCAGCCAAGTCATGGACAGGGGTCGGCAGCCCCAGCATTTT. The V and J genes are TRBV4-1 and TRBJ1-5, with 9 bases aligning to TRBD1. Germline CDR1 MGHRA, CDR2 YSYEKL. V dropped 1 base and J dropped 7; count of bases not matched to a gene: 8. CDR3 length equals 16 residues.

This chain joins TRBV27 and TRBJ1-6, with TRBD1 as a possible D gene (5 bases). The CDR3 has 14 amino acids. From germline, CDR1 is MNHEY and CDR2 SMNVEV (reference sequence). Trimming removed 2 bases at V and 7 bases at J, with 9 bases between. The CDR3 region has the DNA TGTGCCAGCAGTTTAGTGACAGTAAATTCACCCCTCCACTTT. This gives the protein CASSLVTVNSPLHF.

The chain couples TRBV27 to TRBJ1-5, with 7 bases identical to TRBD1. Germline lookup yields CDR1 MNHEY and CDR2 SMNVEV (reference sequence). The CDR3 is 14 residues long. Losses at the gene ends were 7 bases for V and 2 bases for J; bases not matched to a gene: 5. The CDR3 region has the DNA TGTGCCAGCACATTAACAGGGGGCAATCAGCCCCAGCATTTT. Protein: CASTLTGGNQPQHF.

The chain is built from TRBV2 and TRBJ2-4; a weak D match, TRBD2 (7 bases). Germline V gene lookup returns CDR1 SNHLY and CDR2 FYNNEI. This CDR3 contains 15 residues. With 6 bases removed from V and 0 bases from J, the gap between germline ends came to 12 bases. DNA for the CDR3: TGTGCCAGCAGGGGGGGGGCCGGAGCCAAAAACATTCAGTACTTC. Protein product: CASRGGAGAKNIQYF.

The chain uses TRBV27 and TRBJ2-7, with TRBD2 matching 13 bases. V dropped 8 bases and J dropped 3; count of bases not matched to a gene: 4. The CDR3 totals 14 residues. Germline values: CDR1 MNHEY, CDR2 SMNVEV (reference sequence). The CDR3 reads CASRGLAGFYEQYF. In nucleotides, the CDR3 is TGTGCCAGCCGGGGACTAGCGGGATTCTACGAGCAGTACTTC.

Here the CDR3 DNA reads TGCGCCAGCAGCCAGACGGGGGACGAGCAGTACTTC. Translating it yields CASSQTGDEQYF. This rearrangement joins TRBV4-1 to TRBJ2-7; maybe TRBD2 (6 bases). Germline V gives CDR1 MGHRA, CDR2 YSYEKL. V was clipped by 3 bases and J by 5 bases, with 8 bases between them. The CDR3 loop spans 12 amino acids.

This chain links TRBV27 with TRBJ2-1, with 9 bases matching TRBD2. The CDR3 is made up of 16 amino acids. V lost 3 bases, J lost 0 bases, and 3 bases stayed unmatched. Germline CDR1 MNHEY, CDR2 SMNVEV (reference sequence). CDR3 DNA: TGTGCCAGCAGTTTCCTAGCGGGAAACTCCTACAATGAGCAGTTCTTC. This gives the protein CASSFLAGNSYNEQFF.

The DNA for the CDR3 is TGTGCCAGCAGCTTAACTAGCGGGAGAGTTACCACCTACGAGCAGTACTTC. It is translated as CASSLTSGRVTTYEQYF. V usage is TRBV7-9 and J usage is TRBJ2-7, with 11 bases that match TRBD2. The V gene's germline CDR1 is SEHNR and CDR2 FQNEAQ (reference sequence). Unmatched junction bases numbered 8, after V lost 2 bases and J lost 2 bases. This CDR3 spans 17 amino acids.

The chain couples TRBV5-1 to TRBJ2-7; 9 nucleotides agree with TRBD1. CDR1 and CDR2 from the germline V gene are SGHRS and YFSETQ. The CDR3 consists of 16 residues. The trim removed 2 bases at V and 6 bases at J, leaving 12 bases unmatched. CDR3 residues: CASSFGRWGQGAEQYF. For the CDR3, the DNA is TGCGCCAGCAGCTTCGGTCGGTGGGGACAGGGCGCCGAGCAGTACTTC.

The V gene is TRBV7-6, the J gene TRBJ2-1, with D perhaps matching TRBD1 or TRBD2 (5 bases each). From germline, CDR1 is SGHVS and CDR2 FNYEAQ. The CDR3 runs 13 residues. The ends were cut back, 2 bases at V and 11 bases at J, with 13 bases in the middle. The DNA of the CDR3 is TGTGCCAGCAGCTTAAAGGGGAGCGAAAAGCAGTTCTTC. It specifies CASSLKGSEKQFF.

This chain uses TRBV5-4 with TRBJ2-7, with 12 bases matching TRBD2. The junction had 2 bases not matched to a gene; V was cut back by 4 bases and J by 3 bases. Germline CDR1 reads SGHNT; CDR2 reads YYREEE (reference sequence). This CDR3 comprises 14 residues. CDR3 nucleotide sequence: TGTGCCAGCAGCACACTAGCGGGAGGCTACGAGCAGTACTTC. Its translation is CASSTLAGGYEQYF.

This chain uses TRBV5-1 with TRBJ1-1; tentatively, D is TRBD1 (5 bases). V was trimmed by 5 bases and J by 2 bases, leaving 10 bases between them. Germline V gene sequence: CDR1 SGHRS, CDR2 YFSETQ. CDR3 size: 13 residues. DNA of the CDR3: TGCGCCAGCAGACTAGACAGAAACACTGAAGCTTTCTTT. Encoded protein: CASRLDRNTEAFF.

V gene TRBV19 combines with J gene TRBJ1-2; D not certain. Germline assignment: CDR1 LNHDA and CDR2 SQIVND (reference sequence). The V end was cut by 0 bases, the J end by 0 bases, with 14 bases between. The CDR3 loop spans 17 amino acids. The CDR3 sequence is CASSIDSVRPSNYGYTF. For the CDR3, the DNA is TGTGCCAGTAGTATAGACTCTGTTAGACCCTCTAACTATGGCTACACCTTC.

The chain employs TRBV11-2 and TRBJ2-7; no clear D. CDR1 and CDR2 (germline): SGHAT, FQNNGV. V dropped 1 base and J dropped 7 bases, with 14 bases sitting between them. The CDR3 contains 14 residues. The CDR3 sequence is CASSLASSPREQYF. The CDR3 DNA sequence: TGTGCCAGCAGCTTAGCCTCCTCTCCGAGAGAGCAGTACTTC.

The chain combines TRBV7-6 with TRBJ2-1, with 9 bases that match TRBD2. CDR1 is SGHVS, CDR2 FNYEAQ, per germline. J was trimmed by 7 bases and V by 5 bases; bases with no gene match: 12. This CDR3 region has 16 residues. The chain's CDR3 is CASSHDLVAGENEQFF. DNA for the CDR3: TGTGCCAGCAGCCACGACTTGGTAGCGGGGGAGAATGAGCAGTTCTTC.

The CDR3 nucleotides read TGTGCCAGCAGCGGGGGAGGGTCCTACGAGCAGTACTTC. Amino acid sequence: CASSGGGSYEQYF. The chain carries TRBV7-9 and TRBJ2-7; the match to TRBD2 covers 7 bases. The V and J ends lost 5 bases and 1 base, in that order; junction bases with no gene match: 2. Germline V gives CDR1 SEHNR, CDR2 FQNEAQ (reference sequence). The length of the CDR3 is 13 residues.

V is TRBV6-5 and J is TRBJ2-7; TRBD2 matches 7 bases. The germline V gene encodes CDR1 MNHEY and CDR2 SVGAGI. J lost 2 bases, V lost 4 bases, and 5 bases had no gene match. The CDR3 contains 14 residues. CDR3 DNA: TGTGCCAGCAGTTCGGGGGGAGGCCCCTACGAGCAGTACTTC. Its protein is CASSSGGGPYEQYF.

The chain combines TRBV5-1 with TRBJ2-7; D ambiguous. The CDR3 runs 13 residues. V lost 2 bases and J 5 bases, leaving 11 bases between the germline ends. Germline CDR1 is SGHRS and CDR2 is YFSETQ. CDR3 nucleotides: TGCGCCAGCAGCTTCGGCGTGGGCGACGAGCAGTACTTC. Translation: CASSFGVGDEQYF.

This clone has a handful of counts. The CDR3 DNA follows: TGTGCCAGCAGACCGAGGGGGGCGTCAAATCAGCCCCAGCATTTT. Translated, it gives CASRPRGASNQPQHF. The chain is built from TRBV27 and TRBJ1-5, with D possibly TRBD1 on 6 matching bases. Trimming took 6 bases from V and 4 from J, leaving 16 bases between them. This CDR3 comprises 15 residues. CDR1 and CDR2 from the germline V gene are MNHEY and SMNVEV (reference sequence).

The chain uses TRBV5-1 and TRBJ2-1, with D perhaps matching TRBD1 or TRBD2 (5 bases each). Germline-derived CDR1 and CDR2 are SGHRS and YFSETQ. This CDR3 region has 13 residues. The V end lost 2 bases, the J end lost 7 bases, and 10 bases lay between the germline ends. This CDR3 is CASSLGTDNEQFF. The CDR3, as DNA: TGCGCCAGCAGCTTAGGGACGGATAATGAGCAGTTCTTC.

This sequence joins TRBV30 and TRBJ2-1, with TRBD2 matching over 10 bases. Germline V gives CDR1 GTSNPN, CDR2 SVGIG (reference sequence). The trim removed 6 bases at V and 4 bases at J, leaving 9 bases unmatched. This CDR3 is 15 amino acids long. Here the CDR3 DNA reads TGTGCCTGTAGTCCCGGGACTAGCGCGTACAATGAGCAGTTCTTC. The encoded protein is CACSPGTSAYNEQFF.

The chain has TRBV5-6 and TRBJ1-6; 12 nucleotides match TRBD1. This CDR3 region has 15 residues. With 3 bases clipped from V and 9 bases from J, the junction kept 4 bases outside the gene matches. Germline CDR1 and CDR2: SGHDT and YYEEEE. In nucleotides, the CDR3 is TGTGCCAGCAGCTGGGGACAGGGGGCGGCTTCACCCCTCCACTTT. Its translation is CASSWGQGAASPLHF.

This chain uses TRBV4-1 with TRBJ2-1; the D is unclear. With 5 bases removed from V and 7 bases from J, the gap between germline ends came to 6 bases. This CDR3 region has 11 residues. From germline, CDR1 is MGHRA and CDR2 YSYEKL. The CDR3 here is CASSLANEQFF. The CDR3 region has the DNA TGCGCCAGCAGCTTGGCTAATGAGCAGTTCTTC.